This entry features one TCR beta chain sequence. The antigen is not known. The same CDR3 is also encoded by other DNA sequences in this sample. Deep level was the assay's run setting. This table comes from immunoSEQ multiplex PCR, and its TCRdb copy is limited to in-frame clones, with some not included. The sample has over 2 million clones, about 95% seen once. The data belong to a study of shared clonotypes between healthy human individuals. Study-level points and caveats: Non-shared clonotypes showed lower generation probabilities than clonotypes common to all four donors. Several donors held about 5% of naive CD4 clonotypes in common. It was expected that sequencing depth would affect clonotype sharing among donors.

The ends were cut back, 0 bases at V and 2 bases at J, with 4 bases in the middle. The CDR3 extends over 13 amino acids. Germline values: CDR1 MGHRA, CDR2 YSYEKL. The rearrangement uses TRBV4-1 and TRBJ1-2; D remains ambiguous. This receptor was taken from a man younger than 30 in good health. Sequenced input: naive CD4+ T cells sorted from blood. This sample's subset: CD45RA+ positively selected. This CDR3 reads CASSQDGNYGYTF. CDR3 DNA: TGCGCCAGCAGCCAAGACGGGAACTATGGCTACACCTTC.